What follows describes a single T cell receptor (beta chain). Its antigen is not known. Post-sort purity exceeded 98% for all sorted populations. Every bit of the isolated RNA underwent reverse transcription, so sequencing read expressed TCRB transcripts. TCRdb's copy holds only in-frame clones and misses some; the assay was immunoSEQ multiplex PCR. The profile shows hundreds of thousands of clones, roughly an eighth of them singletons. The sample comes from a study of beta chain features in type 1 diabetes. Turning to the study itself: There were some 100,000,000 sorted cells examined across all samples.

V lost 1 base and J lost 12; bases outside the gene matches: 4. The CDR3 is 12 residues long. CDR1 and CDR2 from the germline V gene are GTSNPN and SVGIG (reference sequence). Study conclusions and caveats: Patients' naive, central memory and regulatory TCRB repertoires appeared more alike than those of healthy donors. The study found moderately but significantly shorter TCRB CDR3s in all four CD4+ subsets of Type 1 diabetes patients.

This chain uses TRBV30 with TRBJ1-4; 8 bases align to TRBD1. This TCR was sampled from a man younger than 35 with type 1 diabetes. Sequencing was done on a sample of naive CD4+ T cells from blood. CDR3: CAWSGPGQELFF. The CDR3 region has the DNA TGTGCCTGGAGTGGACCGGGACAGGAACTGTTTTTT.